The entry below describes one T cell receptor beta chain. Antigen: not known. The sample is drawn from a study of glioma-infiltrating T cells. The CDR3 totals 18 residues. The V gene lost 1 base and the J gene lost 10 bases, with 23 bases spanning the gap. Germline V lookup: CDR1 SGHTA, CDR2 FQGNSA. Broader study findings: Only very few CDR3 sequences appeared in both tissue and blood.

Using RNA template, CDR3s of TCR alpha and beta were amplified with iRepertoire arm-PCR. For one-step reverse transcription and amplification, roughly 95-400 ng of tissue mRNA or PBMC total RNA was used. TCRdb re-derived calls from the multiplex PCR reads in MiXCR, one entry per CDR3 protein. The repertoire includes roughly 190,000 distinct CDR3 sequences, over 25% of them detected once, and roughly 21% sits in the top ten. The clonotype originates from a human donor with low-grade glioma or glioblastoma, undergoing nonglioma brain surgery, or in good health (not recorded which). V gene TRBV7-2 combines with J gene TRBJ1-6, with unresolved D. Material for sequencing was glioma tissue, nonneoplastic brain tissue, or PBMCs (not recorded which). The CDR3 region is CASSLVSTRAADGSPLHF. CDR3 DNA sequence: TGTGCCAGCAGCTTAGTGTCGACAAGAGCCGCGGATGGATCACCCCTCCACTTT.